This T cell receptor (beta chain) was obtained from a study of blood T cell repertoires in COVID-19. Overall study: The origin of the acute and convalescent COVID-19 samples was the United States, Italy and Spain.

From germline, CDR1 is MGHRA and CDR2 YSYEKL. V lost 4 bases to trimming and J lost 9 bases; unmatched junction nucleotides: 12. The CDR3 extends over 16 amino acids. In the original analysis: Scientists estimated how many nucleated cells there were by amplifying reference gene primers. TCRdb's copy holds only in-frame clones and misses some; the assay was immunoSEQ multiplex PCR. The V and J calls and the clone size are those of that table, but D and trimming were determined from the DNA. The data contain about 240,000 clones, approximately 83% of them singletons. The genes are TRBV4-1 and TRBJ1-6; 7 bases agree with TRBD1. Sequenced material: peripheral blood. This receptor was identified in an elderly woman with acute or convalescent COVID-19. The chain's CDR3 is CASSPADRLASSPLHF. DNA for the CDR3: TGCGCCAGCAGCCCAGCGGACAGGTTAGCTAGTTCACCCCTCCACTTT.